This TCR beta chain was sequenced for a study of cytomegalovirus exposure and HLA in healthy donors. Primers for the PCR totalled 60 Vbeta and 13 Jbeta. The protocol was immunoSEQ multiplex PCR, while the TCRdb copy is restricted to in-frame clones and leaves out a portion. The sample data list 30,000 to 35,000 clones. The CDR3 has 14 residues. Germline loops: CDR1 SQVTM, CDR2 ANQGSEA. Trimming stripped 6 bases from V and 0 bases from J, with 14 bases between. The source of this sequence is a woman aged 40 to 50 in good health and CMV-seropositive. The chain couples TRBV29-1 to TRBJ1-1; D is unresolved. Specimen: PBMCs. CDR3 loop: CSVQRAIMNTEAFF. In nucleotides, the CDR3 is TGCAGCGTACAGAGGGCCATCATGAACACTGAAGCTTTCTTT.